Detailed here is one T cell receptor beta chain. Germline CDR1 reads MNHEY; CDR2 reads SVGAGI. The CDR3 length is 12 residues. V lost 8 bases and J lost 6; bases outside the gene matches: 5. Cohorts were assigned according to the clinical history that participants reported. The record originates from a study of blood T cell repertoires in COVID-19. In the study overall: The cDNA or gDNA used as material had been derived from T cells, B-cell-depleted T cells, or PBMCs.

In the authors' workflow: Nucleated cell number was recorded as an estimate derived from reference gene primer amplification. Produced via immunoSEQ multiplex PCR; TCRdb's table is partial and in-frame only. V and J calls and clone size are copied from that table; D and trimming were computed from the DNA. The table includes 270,000 or so clones, roughly 91% detected once. The TCR sequence derives from a woman in her thirties or forties with acute COVID-19. The rearrangement joins TRBV6-5 to TRBJ2-7; 9 bases agree with TRBD1. Sequencing was performed on PBMCs or T cells enriched from blood (not recorded which). The CDR3 nucleotides read TGTGCCAGCGGAACGACAGGGGGCGAGCAGTACTTC. Translated: CASGTTGGEQYF.